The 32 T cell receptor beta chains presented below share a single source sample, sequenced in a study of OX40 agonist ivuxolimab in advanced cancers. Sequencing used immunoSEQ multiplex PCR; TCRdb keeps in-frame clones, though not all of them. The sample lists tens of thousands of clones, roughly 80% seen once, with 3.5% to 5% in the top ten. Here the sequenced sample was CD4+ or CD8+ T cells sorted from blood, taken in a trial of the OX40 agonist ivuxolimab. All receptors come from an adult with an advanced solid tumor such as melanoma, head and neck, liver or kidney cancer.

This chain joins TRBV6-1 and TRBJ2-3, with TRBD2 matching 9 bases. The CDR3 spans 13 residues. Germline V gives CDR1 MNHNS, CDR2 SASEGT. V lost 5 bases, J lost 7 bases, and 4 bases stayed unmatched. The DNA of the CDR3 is TGTGCCAGCAGTTTGGGACTAGCTTATACGCAGTATTTT. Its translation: CASSLGLAYTQYF.

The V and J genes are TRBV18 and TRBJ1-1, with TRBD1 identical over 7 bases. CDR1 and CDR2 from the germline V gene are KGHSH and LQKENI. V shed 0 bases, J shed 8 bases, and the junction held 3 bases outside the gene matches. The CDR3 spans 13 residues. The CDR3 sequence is CASSPPGTEEAFF. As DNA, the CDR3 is TGTGCCAGCTCACCACCGGGGACAGAAGAAGCTTTCTTT.

The CDR3 region is CASSHGDRSNYGYTF. The CDR3 nucleotides are TGCGCCAGCAGCCATGGGGACAGGTCTAACTATGGCTACACCTTC. The rearrangement links TRBV5-1 to TRBJ1-2, with 8 bases that match TRBD1. The CDR3 sequence is 15 residues long. In germline, CDR1 is SGHRS, CDR2 YFSETQ. The V segment lost 4 bases and the J segment 0 bases; nucleotides outside the gene matches: 5.

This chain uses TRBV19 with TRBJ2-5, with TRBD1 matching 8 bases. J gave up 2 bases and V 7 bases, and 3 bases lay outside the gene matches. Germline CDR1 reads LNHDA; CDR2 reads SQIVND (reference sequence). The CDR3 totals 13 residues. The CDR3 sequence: CASTDRAQETQYF. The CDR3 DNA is TGTGCCAGTACGGACAGGGCTCAAGAGACCCAGTACTTC.

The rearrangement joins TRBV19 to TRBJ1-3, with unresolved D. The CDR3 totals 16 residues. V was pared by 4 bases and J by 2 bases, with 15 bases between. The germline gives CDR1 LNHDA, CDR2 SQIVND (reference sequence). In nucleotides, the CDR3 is TGTGCCAGTAGTAATATTTTAAGAGGGACTGGAAACACCATATATTTT. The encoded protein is CASSNILRGTGNTIYF.

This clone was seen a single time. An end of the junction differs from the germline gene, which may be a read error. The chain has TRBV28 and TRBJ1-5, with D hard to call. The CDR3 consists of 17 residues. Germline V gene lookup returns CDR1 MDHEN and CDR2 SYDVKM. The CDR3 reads CASRQIKENFSNQPQRF. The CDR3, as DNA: TGTGCCAGCAGACAAATTAAAGAGAATTTTAGCAATCAGCCCCAGCGTTTT.

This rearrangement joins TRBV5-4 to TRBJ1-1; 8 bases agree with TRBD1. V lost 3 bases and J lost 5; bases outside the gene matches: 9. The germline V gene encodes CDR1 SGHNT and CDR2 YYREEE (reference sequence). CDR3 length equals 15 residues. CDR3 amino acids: CASSSKQGVGTEAFF. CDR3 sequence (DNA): TGTGCCAGCAGCTCCAAACAGGGGGTAGGGACTGAAGCTTTCTTT.

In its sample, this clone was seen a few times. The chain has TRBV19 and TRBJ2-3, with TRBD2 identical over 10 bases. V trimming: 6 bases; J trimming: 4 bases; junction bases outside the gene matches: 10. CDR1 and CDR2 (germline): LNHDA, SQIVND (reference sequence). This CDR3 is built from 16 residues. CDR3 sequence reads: CASSPISGGISDTQYF. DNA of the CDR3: TGTGCCAGTAGCCCTATTAGCGGGGGGATTTCAGATACGCAGTATTTT.

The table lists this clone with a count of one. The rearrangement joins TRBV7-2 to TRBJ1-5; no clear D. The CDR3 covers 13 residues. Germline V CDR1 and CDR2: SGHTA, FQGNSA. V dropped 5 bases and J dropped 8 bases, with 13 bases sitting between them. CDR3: CASSRGSPEPQHF. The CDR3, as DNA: TGTGCCAGCAGCCGCGGGTCCCCGGAGCCCCAGCATTTT.

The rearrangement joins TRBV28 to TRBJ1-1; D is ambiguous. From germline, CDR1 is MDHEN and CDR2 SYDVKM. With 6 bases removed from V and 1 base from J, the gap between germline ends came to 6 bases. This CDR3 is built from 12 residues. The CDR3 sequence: CASRVANTEAFF. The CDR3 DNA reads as TGTGCCAGCAGGGTGGCGAACACTGAAGCTTTCTTT.

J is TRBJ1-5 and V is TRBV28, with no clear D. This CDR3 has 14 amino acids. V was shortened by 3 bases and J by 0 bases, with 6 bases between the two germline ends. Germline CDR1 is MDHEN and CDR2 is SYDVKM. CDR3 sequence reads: CASSLGISNQPQHF. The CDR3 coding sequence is TGTGCCAGCAGTTTGGGGATTAGCAATCAGCCCCAGCATTTT.

The CDR3 region is CASSTGWDTEAFF. Here the CDR3 DNA reads TGTGCCAGCAGCACCGGGTGGGACACTGAAGCTTTCTTT. This rearrangement joins TRBV7-2 to TRBJ1-1, with D uncertain. The V end lost 5 bases, the J end lost 3 bases, and 10 bases lay between the germline ends. The CDR3 consists of 13 residues. In germline, CDR1 is SGHTA, CDR2 FQGNSA. Together with reference TRBV7-2 and TRBJ1-1, the CDR3 gives the full variable domain: GAGVSQSPSNKVTEKGKDVELRCDPISGHTALYWYRQSLGQGLEFLIYFQGNSAPDKSGLPSDRFSAERTGGSVSTLTIQRTQQEDSAVYLCASSTGWDTEAFFGQGTRLTVV.

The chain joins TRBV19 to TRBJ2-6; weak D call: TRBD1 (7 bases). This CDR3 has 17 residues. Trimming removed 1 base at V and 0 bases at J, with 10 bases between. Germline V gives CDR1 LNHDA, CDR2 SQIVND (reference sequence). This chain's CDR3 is CASSIAGGISGANVLTF. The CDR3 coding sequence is TGTGCCAGTAGTATAGCAGGGGGGATCTCTGGGGCCAACGTCCTGACTTTC.

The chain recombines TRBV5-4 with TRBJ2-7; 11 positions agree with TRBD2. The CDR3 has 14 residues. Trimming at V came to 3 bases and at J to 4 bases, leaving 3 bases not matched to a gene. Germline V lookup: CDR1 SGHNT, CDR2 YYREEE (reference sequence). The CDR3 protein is CASSSRLAGYEQYF. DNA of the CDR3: TGTGCCAGCAGCTCAAGACTAGCGGGGTACGAGCAGTACTTC.

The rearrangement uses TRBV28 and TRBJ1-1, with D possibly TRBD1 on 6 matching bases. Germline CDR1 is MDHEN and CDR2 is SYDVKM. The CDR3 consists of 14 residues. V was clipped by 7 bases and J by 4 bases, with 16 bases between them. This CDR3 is CASTQQGGITEAFF. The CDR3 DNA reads TGTGCCAGCACCCAACAGGGAGGTATCACTGAAGCTTTCTTT. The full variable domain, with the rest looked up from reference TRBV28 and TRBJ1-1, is DVKVTQSSRYLVKRTGEKVFLECVQDMDHENMFWYRQDPGLGLRLIYFSYDVKMKEKGDIPEGYSVSREKKERFSLILESASTNQTSMYLCASTQQGGITEAFFGQGTRLTVV.

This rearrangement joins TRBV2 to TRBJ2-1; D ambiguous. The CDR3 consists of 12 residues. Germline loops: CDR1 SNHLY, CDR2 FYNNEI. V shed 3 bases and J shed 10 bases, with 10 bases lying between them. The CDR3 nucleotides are TGTGCCAGCAGTGATTCCCCGGCCGAGCAGTTCTTC. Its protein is CASSDSPAEQFF.

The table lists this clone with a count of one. CDR3 protein: CASSSQGGDETQYF. CDR3 coding DNA: TGTGCCAGCAGCTCCCAGGGAGGAGACGAGACCCAGTACTTC. This chain uses TRBV5-5 with TRBJ2-5; a possible D gene is TRBD2 (6 bases). The CDR3 runs to 14 residues. Germline values: CDR1 SGHKS, CDR2 YYEKEE (reference sequence). V lost 3 bases, J lost 5 bases, and 14 bases lay in between. Drawing the rest from reference TRBV5-5 and TRBJ2-5, the complete variable domain is DAGVTQSPTHLIKTRGQQVTLRCSPISGHKSVSWYQQVLGQGPQFIFQYYEKEERGRGNFPDRFSARQFPNYSSELNVNALLLGDSALYLCASSSQGGDETQYFGPGTRLLVL.

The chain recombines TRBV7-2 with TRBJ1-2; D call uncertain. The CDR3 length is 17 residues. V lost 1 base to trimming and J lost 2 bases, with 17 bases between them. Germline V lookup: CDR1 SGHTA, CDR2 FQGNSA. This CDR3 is CASSLVSPPGKNYGYTF. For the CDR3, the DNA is TGTGCCAGCAGCTTAGTATCCCCACCAGGAAAGAACTATGGCTACACCTTC.

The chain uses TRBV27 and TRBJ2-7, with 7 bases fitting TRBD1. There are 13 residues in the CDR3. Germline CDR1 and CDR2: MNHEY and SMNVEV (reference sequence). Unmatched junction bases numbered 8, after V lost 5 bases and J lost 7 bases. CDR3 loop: CASSRTGPWEQYF. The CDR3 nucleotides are TGTGCCAGCAGTCGGACAGGCCCCTGGGAGCAGTACTTC.

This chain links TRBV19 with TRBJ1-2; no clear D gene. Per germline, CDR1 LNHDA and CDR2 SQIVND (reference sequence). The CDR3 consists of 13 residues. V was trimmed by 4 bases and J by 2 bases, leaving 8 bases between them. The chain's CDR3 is CASSSAGNYGYTF. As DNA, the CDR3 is TGTGCCAGTAGTAGTGCCGGGAACTATGGCTACACCTTC.

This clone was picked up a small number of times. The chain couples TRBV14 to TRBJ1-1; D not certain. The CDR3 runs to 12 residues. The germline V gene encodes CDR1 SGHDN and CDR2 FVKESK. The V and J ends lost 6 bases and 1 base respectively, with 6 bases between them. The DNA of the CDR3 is TGTGCCAGCAGAGGGTCGAACACTGAAGCTTTCTTT. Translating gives CASRGSNTEAFF.

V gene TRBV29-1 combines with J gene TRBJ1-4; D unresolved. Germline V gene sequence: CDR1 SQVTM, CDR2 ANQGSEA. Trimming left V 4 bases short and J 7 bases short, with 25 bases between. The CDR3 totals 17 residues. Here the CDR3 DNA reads TGCAGCGTTGTGTGGGCAGGTGACGACCCTGCCACTGAAAAACTGTTTTTT. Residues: CSVVWAGDDPATEKLFF.

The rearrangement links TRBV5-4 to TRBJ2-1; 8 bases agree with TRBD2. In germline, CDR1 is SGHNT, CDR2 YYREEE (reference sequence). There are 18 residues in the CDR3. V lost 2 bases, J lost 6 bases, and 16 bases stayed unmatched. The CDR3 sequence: CASSLSPVSSGGINEQFF. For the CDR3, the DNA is TGTGCCAGCAGCTTATCCCCCGTATCCAGCGGGGGAATCAATGAGCAGTTCTTC.

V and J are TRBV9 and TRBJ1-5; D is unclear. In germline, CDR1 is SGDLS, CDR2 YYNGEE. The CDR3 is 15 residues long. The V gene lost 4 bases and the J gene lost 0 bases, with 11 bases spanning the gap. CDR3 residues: CASSQTADSNQPQHF. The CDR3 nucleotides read TGTGCCAGCAGCCAAACGGCGGATAGCAATCAGCCCCAGCATTTT.

CDR3 protein: CASSPQGTGTEAFF. The CDR3 nucleotides read TGTGCCAGCTCACCACAGGGGACGGGCACTGAAGCTTTCTTT. The chain has TRBV18 and TRBJ1-1, with TRBD1 as a possible D gene (5 bases). V lost 1 base and J lost 4, with 10 bases in between. Germline CDR1 reads KGHSH; CDR2 reads LQKENI. The CDR3 covers 14 residues.

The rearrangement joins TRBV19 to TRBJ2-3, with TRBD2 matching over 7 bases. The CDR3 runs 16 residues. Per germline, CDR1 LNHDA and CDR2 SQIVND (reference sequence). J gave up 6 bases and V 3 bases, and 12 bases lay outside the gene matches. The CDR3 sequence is CASSMSGTIAWDTQYF. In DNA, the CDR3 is TGTGCCAGTAGTATGTCCGGGACTATAGCTTGGGATACGCAGTATTTT.

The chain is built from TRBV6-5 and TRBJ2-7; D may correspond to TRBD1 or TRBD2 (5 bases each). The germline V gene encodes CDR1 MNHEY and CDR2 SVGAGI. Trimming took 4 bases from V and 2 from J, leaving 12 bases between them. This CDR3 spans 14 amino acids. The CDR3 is CASSSGTRAYEQYF. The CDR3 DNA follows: TGTGCCAGCAGTTCAGGGACGCGTGCCTACGAGCAGTACTTC.

CDR3 in amino acids: CASTLGEAKNIQYF. The CDR3 nucleotides are TGCGCCAGCACCTTAGGGGAGGCCAAAAACATTCAGTACTTC. V usage is TRBV5-1 and J usage is TRBJ2-4; D could derive from TRBD1 or TRBD2 (5 bases each). Trimming pared 6 bases from V and 1 base from J, leaving 11 bases between. The germline V gene encodes CDR1 SGHRS and CDR2 YFSETQ. The CDR3 spans 14 residues.

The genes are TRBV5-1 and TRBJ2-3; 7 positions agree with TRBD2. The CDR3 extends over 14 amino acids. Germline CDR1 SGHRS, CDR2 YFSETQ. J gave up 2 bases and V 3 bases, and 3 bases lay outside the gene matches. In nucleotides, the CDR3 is TGCGCCAGCAGCTCCGGGACTAACACAGATACGCAGTATTTT. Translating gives CASSSGTNTDTQYF. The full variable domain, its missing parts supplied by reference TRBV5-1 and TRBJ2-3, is KAGVTQTPRYLIKTRGQQVTLSCSPISGHRSVSWYQQTPGQGLQFLFEYFSETQRNKGNFPGRFSGRQFSNSRSEMNVSTLELGDSALYLCASSSGTNTDTQYFGPGTRLTVL.

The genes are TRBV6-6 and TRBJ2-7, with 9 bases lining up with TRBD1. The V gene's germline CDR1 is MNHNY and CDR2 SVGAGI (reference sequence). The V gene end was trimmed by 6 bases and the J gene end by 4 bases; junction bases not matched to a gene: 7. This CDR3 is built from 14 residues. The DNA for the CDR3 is TGTGCCAGCAGACGGGACAGGGATCCTTACGAGCAGTACTTC. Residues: CASRRDRDPYEQYF.

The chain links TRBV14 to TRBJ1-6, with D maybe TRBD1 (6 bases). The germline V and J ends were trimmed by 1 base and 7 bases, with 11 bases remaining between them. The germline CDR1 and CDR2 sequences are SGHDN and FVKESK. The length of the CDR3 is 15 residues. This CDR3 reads CASSQATGWNSPLHF. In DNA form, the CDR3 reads TGTGCCAGCAGCCAAGCTACAGGGTGGAATTCACCCCTCCACTTT.

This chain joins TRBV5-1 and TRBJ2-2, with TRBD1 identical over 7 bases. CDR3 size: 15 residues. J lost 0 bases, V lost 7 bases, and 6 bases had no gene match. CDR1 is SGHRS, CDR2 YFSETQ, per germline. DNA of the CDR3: TGCGCCAGCCTGAGGGACAGTACGAACACCGGGGAGCTGTTTTTT. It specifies CASLRDSTNTGELFF.